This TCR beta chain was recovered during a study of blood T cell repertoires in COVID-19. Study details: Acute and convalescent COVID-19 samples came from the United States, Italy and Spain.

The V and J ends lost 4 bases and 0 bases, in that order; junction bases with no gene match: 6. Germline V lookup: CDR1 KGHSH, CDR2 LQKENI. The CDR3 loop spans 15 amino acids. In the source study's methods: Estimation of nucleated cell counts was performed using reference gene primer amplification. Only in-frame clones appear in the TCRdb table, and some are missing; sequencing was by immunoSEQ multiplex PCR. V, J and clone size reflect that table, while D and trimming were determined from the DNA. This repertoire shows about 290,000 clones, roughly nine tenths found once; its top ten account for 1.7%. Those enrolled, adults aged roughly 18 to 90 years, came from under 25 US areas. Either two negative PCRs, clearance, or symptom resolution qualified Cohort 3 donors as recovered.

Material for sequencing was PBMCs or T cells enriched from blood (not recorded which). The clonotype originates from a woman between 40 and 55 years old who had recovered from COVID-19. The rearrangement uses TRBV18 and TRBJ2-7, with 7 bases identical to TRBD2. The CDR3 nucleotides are TGTGCCAGCTCACGTAGCGGGCTTAGCTCCTACGAGCAGTACTTC. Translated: CASSRSGLSSYEQYF. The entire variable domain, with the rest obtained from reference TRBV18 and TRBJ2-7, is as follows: NAGVMQNPRHLVRRRGQEARLRCSPMKGHSHVYWYRQLPEEGLKFMVYLQKENIIDESGMPKERFSAEFPKEGPSILRIQQVVRGDSAAYFCASSRSGLSSYEQYFGPGTRLTVT.